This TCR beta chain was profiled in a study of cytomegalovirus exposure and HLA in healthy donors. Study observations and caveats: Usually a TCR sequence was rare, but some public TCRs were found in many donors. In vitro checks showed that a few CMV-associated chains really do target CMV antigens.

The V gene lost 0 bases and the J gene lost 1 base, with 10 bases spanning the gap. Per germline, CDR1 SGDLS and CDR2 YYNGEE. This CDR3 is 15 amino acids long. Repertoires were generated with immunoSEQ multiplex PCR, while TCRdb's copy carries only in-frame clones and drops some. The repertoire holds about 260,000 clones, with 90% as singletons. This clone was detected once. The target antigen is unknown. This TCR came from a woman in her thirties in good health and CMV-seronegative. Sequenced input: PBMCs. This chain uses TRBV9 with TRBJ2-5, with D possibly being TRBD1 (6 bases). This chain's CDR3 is CASSVGQGFQETQYF. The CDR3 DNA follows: TGTGCCAGCAGCGTAGGGCAGGGGTTCCAAGAGACCCAGTACTTC. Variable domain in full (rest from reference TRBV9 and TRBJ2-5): DSGVTQTPKHLITATGQRVTLRCSPRSGDLSVYWYQQSLDQGLQFLIQYYNGEERAKGNILERFSAQQFPDLHSELNLSSLELGDSALYFCASSVGQGFQETQYFGPGTRLLVL.